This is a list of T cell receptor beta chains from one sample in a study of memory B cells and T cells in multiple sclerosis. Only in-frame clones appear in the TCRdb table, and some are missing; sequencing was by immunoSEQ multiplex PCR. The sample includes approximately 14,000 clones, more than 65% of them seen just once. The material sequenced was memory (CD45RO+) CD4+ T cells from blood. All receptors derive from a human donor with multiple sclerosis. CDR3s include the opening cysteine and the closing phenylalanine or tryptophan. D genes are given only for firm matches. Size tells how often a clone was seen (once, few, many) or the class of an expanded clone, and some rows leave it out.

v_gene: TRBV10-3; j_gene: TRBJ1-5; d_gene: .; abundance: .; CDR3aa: CAISESINKPNQPQHF; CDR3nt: TGTGCCATCAGTGAGTCGATAAACAAACCCAATCAGCCCCAGCATTTT
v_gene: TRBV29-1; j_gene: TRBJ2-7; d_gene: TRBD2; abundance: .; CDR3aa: CSVATRPGGEQYF; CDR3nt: TGCAGCGTCGCAACCCGACCGGGGGGAGAGCAGTACTTC
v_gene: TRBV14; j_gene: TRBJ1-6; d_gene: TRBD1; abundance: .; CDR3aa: CASRGTGGFSPLHF; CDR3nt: TGTGCCAGCAGGGGGACAGGAGGGTTTTCACCCCTCCACTTT
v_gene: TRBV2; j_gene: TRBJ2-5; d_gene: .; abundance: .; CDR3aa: CASRPRQYQETQYF; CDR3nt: TGTGCCAGCCGACCCCGACAGTACCAAGAGACCCAGTACTTC
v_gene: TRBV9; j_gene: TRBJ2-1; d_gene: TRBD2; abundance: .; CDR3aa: CASSPIAGGPYNEQFF; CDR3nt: TGTGCCAGCAGCCCAATAGCGGGAGGGCCGTACAATGAGCAGTTCTTC
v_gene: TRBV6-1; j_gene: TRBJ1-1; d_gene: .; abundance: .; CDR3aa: CASSELYQARFPEAFF; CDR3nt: TGTGCCAGCAGTGAACTTTACCAAGCTAGGTTTCCTGAAGCTTTCTTT
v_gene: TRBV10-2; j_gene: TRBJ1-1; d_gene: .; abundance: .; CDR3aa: CASSRTRRGNTEAFF; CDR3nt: TGCGCCAGCAGTCGGACGCGAAGGGGGAACACTGAAGCTTTCTTT
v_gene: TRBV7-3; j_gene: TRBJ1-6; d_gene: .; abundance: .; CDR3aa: CASSSTVPNSPLHF; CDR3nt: TGTGCCAGCAGCTCTACAGTGCCAAATTCACCCCTCCACTTT
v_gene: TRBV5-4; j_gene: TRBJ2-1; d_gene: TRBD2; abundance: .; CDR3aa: CASSPGGSSYNEQFF; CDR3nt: TGTGCCAGCAGCCCCGGGGGGAGCTCCTACAATGAGCAGTTCTTC
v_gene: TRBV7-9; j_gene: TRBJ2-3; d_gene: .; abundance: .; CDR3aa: CASRTRSGGDAYF; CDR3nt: TGTGCCAGCAGGACCCGCTCTGGCGGGGACGCTTATTTT
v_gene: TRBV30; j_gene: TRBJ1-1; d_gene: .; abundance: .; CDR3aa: CAWSLRGTEAFF; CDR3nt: TGTGCCTGGAGTTTACGGGGCACTGAAGCTTTCTTT
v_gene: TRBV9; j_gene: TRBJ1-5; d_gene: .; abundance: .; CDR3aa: CASSVGEGKPQHF; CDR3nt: TGTGCCAGCAGCGTAGGGGAGGGGAAGCCCCAGCATTTT
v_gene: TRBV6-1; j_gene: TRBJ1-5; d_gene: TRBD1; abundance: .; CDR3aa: CASSHGTGNQPQHF; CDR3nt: TGTGCCAGCAGCCACGGGACAGGCAATCAGCCCCAGCATTTT
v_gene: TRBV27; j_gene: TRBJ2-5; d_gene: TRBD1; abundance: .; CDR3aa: CASSRDRGQETQYF; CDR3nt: TGTGCCAGCAGTCGGGACAGGGGACAAGAGACCCAGTACTTC
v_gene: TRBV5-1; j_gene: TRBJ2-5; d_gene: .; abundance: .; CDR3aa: CASSRGFETQYF; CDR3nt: TGCGCCAGCTCGAGGGGGTTCGAGACCCAGTACTTC
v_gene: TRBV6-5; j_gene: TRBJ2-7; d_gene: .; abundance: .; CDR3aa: CASRQLQELSYEQYF; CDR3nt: TGTGCCAGCAGGCAACTACAGGAACTTTCCTACGAGCAGTACTTC
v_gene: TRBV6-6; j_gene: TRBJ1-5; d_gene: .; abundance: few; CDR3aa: CASSYEAGLQPQHF; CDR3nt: TGTGCCAGCAGTTACGAGGCGGGGCTTCAGCCCCAGCATTTT
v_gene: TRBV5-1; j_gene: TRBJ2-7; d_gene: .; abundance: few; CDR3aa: CASSLLGGSYEQYF; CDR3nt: TGCGCCAGCAGTTTATTGGGCGGGTCCTACGAGCAGTACTTC
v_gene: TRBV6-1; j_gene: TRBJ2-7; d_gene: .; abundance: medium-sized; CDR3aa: CASSDHRASSYEQYF; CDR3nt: TGTGCCAGCAGTGATCACAGGGCTAGCTCCTACGAGCAGTACTTC
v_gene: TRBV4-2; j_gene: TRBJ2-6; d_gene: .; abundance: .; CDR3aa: CASSQDSGNSGANVLTF; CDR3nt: TGTGCCAGCAGCCAAGACTCAGGGAACTCTGGGGCCAACGTCCTGACTTTC
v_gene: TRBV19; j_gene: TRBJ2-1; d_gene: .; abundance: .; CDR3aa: CASSIPGSSYNEQFF; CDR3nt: TGTGCCAGTAGTATACCCGGGAGCTCCTACAATGAGCAGTTCTTC
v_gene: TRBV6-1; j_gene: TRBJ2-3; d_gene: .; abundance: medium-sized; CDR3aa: CASSPMDTQYF; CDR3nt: TGTGCCAGCAGCCCCATGGATACGCAGTATTTT
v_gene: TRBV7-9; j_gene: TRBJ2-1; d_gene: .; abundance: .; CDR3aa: CASSLDVSEQFF; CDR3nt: TGTGCCAGCAGCTTAGACGTGAGTGAGCAGTTCTTC
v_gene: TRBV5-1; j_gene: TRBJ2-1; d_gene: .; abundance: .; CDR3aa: CASSLSGGDNEQFF; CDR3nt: TGCGCCAGCAGCTTGTCGGGGGGCGACAATGAGCAGTTCTTC
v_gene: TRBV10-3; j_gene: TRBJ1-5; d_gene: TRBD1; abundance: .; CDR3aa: CAIRGTGDNQPQHF; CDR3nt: TGTGCCATCAGGGGGACAGGGGATAATCAGCCCCAGCATTTT
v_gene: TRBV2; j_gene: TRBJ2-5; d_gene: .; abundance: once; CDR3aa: CASCDDGGGTQYF; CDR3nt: TGTGCCAGCTGTGATGATGGGGGAGGGACCCAGTACTTC
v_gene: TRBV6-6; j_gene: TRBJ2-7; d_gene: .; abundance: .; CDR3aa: CASNPQGPTYEQYF; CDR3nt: TGTGCCAGCAACCCTCAGGGGCCCACCTACGAGCAGTACTTC
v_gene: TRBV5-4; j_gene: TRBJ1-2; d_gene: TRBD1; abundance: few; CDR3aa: CASSLGGQGKIANYGYTF; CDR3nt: TGTGCCAGCAGCTTGGGTGGACAGGGAAAAATAGCTAACTATGGCTACACCTTC
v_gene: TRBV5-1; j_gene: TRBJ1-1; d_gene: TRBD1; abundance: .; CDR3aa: CASSLEWGQGIEAFF; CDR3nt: TGCGCCAGCAGCTTGGAGTGGGGACAGGGGATCGAGGCTTTCTTT
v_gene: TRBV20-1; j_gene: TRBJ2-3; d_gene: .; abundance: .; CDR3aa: CSARHGDTQYF; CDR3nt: TGCAGTGCTAGACACGGGGATACGCAGTATTTT
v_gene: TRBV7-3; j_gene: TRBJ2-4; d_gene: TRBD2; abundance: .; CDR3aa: CASSPGLAGTKNIQYF; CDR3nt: TGTGCCAGCAGCCCTGGACTAGCGGGGACCAAAAACATTCAGTACTTC
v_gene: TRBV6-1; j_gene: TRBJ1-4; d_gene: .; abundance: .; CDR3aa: CASSALTTGEKLFF; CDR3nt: TGTGCCAGCAGTGCCTTAACCACGGGTGAAAAACTGTTTTTT
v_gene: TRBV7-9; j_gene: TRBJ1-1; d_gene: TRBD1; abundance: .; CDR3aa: CASSSRDRGRVTEAFF; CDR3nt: TGTGCCAGCAGCTCCCGGGACAGGGGACGAGTTACTGAAGCTTTCTTT
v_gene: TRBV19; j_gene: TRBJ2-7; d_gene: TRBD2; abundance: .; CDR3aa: CASSSRLAGQQYF; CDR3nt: TGTGCCAGTAGTTCCAGACTAGCGGGACAGCAGTACTTC
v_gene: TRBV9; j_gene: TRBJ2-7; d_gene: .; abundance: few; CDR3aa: CASSEQTGAYEQYF; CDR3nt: TGTGCCAGCAGCGAACAGACAGGAGCCTACGAGCAGTACTTC
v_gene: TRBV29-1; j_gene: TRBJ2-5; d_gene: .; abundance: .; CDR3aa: CSVERLGRETQYF; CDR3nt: TGCAGCGTTGAACGATTAGGGAGGGAGACCCAGTACTTC
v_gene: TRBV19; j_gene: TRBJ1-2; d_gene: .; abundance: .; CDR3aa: CASSIAGRTNYGYTF; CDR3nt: TGTGCCAGTAGTATAGCGGGGAGGACCAACTATGGCTACACCTTC
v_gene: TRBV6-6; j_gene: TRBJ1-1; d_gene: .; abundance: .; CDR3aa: CASSYSLDTEAFF; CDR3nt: TGTGCCAGCAGTTACTCACTCGACACTGAAGCTTTCTTT
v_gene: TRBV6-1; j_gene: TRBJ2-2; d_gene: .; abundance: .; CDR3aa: CASSERRRETGELFF; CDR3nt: TGTGCCAGCAGTGAACGCCGGAGGGAGACCGGGGAGCTGTTTTTT
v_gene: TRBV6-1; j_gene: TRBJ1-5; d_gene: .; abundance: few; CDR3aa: CASSVTALYSNQPQHF; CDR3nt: TGTGCCAGCAGTGTGACAGCGCTTTATAGCAATCAGCCCCAGCATTTT
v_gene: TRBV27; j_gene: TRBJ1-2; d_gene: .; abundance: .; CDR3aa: CASNPGGTGNYGYTF; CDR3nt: TGTGCCAGCAATCCCGGTGGAACAGGGAACTATGGCTACACCTTC
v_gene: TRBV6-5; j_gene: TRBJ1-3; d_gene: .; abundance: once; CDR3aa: CASSEGGQSNTIYF; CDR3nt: TGTGCCAGCAGTGAAGGAGGGCAGTCAAACACCATATATTTT